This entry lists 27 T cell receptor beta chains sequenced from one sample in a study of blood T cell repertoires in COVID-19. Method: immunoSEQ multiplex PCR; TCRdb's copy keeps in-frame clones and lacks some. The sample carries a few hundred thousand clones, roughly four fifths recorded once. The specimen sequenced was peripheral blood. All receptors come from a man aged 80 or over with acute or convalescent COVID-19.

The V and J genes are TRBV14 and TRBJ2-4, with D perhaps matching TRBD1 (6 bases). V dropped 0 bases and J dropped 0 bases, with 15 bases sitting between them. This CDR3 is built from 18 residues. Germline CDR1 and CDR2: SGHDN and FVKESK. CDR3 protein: CASSQEGGHPIAKNIQYF. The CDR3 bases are TGTGCCAGCAGCCAAGAAGGGGGACACCCGATAGCCAAAAACATTCAGTACTTC.

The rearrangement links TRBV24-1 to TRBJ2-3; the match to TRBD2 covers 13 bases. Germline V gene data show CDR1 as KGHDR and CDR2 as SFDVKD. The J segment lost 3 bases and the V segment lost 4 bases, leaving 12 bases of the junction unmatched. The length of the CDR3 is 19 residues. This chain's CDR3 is CATSEPTSGRALVTDTQYF. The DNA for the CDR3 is TGTGCCACCAGTGAACCTACTAGCGGGAGGGCCCTCGTAACAGATACGCAGTATTTT.

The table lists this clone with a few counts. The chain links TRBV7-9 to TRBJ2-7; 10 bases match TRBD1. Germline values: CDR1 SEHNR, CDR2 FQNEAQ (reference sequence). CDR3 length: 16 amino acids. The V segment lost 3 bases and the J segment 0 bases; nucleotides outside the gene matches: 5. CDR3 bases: TGTGCCAGCAGCTTCCCGGGACAGGGGACCTCCTACGAGCAGTACTTC. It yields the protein CASSFPGQGTSYEQYF.

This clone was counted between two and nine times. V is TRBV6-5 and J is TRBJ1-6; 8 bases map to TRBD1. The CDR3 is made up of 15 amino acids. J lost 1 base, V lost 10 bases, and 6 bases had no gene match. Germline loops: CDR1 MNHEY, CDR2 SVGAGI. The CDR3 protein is CAIKDRESYNSPLHF. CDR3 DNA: TGTGCCATCAAGGACAGGGAGTCCTATAATTCACCCCTCCACTTT.

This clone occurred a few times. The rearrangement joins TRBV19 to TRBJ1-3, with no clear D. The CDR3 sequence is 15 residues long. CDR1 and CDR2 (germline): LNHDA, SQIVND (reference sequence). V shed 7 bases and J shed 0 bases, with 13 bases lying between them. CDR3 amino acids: CASTRAVSSGNTIYF. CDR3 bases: TGTGCCAGTACGCGGGCGGTCAGCTCTGGAAACACCATATATTTT. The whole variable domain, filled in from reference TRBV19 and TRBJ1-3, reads DGGITQSPKYLFRKEGQNVTLSCEQNLNHDAMYWYRQDPGQGLRLIYYSQIVNDFQKGDIAEGYSVSREKKESFPLTVTSAQKNPTAFYLCASTRAVSSGNTIYFGEGSWLTVV.

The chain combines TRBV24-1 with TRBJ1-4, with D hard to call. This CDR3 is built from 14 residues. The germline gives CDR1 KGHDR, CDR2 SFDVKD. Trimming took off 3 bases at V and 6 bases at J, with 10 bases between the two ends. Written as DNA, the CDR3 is TGTGCCACCAGTGATCCTGACTCGGATGAAAAACTGTTTTTT. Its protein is CATSDPDSDEKLFF.

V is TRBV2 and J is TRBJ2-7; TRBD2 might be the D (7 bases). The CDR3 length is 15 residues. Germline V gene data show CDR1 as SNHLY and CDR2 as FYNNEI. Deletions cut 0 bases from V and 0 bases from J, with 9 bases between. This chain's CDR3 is CASSEAGGGSYEQYF. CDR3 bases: TGTGCCAGCAGTGAAGCGGGAGGGGGCTCCTACGAGCAGTACTTC.

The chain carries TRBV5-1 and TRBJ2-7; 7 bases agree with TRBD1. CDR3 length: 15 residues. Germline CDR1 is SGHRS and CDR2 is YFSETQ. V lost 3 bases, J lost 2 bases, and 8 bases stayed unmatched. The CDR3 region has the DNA TGCGCCAGCAGCTGGCCCGGGACAGCTACCTACGAGCAGTACTTC. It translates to CASSWPGTATYEQYF.

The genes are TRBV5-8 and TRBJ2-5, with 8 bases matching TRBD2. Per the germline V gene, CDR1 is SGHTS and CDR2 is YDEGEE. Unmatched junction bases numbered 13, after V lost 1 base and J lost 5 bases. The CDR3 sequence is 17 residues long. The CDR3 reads CASSLSVGRAYSETQYF. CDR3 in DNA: TGTGCCAGCAGCTTGTCGGTCGGGAGGGCCTATTCCGAGACCCAGTACTTC.

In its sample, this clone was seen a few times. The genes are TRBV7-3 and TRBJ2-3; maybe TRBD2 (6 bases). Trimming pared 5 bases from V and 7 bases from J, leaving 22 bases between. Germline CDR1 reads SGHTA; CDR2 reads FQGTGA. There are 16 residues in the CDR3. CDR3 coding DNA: TGTGCCAGCAGCCACGGACGTGCCGGAGGGACCTATACGCAGTATTTT. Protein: CASSHGRAGGTYTQYF.

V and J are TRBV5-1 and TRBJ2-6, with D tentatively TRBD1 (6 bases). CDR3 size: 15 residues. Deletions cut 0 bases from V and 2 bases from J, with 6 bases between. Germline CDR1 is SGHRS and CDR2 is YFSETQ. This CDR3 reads CASSLAGAGANVLTF. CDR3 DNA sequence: TGCGCCAGCAGCTTGGCAGGGGCTGGGGCCAACGTCCTGACTTTC. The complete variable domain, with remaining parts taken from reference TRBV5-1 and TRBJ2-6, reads KAGVTQTPRYLIKTRGQQVTLSCSPISGHRSVSWYQQTPGQGLQFLFEYFSETQRNKGNFPGRFSGRQFSNSRSEMNVSTLELGDSALYLCASSLAGAGANVLTFGAGSRLTVL.

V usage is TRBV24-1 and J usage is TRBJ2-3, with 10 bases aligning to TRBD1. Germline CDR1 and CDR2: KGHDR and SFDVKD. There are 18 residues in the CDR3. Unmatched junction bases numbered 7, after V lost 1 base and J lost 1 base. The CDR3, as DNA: TGTGCCACCAGTGATTTCCTTGGACAGGGGGGTGGCACAGATACGCAGTATTTT. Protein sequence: CATSDFLGQGGGTDTQYF.

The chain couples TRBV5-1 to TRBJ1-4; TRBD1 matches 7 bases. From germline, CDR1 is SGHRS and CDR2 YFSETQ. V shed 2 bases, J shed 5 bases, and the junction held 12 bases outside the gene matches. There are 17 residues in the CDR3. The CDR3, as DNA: TGCGCCAGCAGCTTACAATATACAGGGGCTCCAAATGAAAAACTGTTTTTT. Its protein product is CASSLQYTGAPNEKLFF.

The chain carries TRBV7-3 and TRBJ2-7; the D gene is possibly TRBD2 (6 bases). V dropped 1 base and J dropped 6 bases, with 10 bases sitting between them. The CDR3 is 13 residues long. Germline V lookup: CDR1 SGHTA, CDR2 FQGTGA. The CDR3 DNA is TGTGCCAGCAGCTTAATGTCGGGAGCCGAGCAGTACTTC. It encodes CASSLMSGAEQYF.

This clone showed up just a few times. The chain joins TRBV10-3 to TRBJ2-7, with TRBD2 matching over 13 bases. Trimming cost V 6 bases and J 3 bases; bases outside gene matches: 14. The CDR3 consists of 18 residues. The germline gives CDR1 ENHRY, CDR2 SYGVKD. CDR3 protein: CAIRPSGTSGKSGYEQYF. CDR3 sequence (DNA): TGTGCCATCAGGCCCTCCGGGACTAGCGGGAAGTCCGGCTACGAGCAGTACTTC.

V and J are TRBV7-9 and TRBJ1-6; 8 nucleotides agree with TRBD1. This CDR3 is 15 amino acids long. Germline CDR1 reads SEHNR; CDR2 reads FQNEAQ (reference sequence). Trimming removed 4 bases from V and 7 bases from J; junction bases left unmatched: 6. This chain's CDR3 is CASSSTQGDNSPLHF. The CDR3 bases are TGTGCCAGCAGCTCGACACAGGGGGACAATTCACCCCTCCACTTT.

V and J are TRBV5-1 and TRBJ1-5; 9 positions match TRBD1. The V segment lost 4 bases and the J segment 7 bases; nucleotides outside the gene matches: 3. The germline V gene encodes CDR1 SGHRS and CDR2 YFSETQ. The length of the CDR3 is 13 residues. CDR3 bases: TGCGCCAGCAGCCTGACAGGGGGGCAGCCCCAGCATTTT. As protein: CASSLTGGQPQHF.

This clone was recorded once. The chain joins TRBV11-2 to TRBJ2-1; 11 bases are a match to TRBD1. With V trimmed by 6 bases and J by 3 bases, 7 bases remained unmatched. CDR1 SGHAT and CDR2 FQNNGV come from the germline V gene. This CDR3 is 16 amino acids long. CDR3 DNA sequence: TGTGCCAGCAGTCTCGGACAGGGGGCTTTCTACAATGAGCAGTTCTTC. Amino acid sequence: CASSLGQGAFYNEQFF.

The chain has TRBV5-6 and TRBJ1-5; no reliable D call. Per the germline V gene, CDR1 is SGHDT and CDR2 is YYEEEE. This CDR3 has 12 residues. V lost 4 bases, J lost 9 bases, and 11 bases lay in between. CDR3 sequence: CASSPHGGPQHF. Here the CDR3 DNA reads TGTGCCAGCAGCCCCCACGGAGGGCCCCAGCATTTT.

The CDR3 DNA reads TGTGCCATCAGGAGGACAGGGGACGAGCAGTACTTC. Amino acids: CAIRRTGDEQYF. The rearrangement joins TRBV10-3 to TRBJ2-7; TRBD1 agrees at 9 bases. Trimming took 6 bases from V and 5 from J; bases not matched to a gene: 2. In germline, CDR1 is ENHRY, CDR2 SYGVKD. The CDR3 consists of 12 residues.

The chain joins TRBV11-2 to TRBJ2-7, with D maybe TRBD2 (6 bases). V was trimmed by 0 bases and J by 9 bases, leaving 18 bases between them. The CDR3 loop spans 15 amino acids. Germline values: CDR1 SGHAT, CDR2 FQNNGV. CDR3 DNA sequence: TGTGCCAGCAGCTTAGATATACACACCTTGGGGGGGCAGTACTTC. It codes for CASSLDIHTLGGQYF.

The CDR3 DNA is TGCGCCAGCAGCTTGCTTGGTAGCGGGAGCACAGATACGCAGTATTTT. Amino acids: CASSLLGSGSTDTQYF. This sequence joins TRBV5-1 and TRBJ2-3; TRBD2 matches at 7 bases. Germline trimming cut 1 base from V and 0 bases from J; bases unmatched to any gene: 5. CDR1 is SGHRS and CDR2 is YFSETQ in the germline V gene. The CDR3 runs 16 residues.

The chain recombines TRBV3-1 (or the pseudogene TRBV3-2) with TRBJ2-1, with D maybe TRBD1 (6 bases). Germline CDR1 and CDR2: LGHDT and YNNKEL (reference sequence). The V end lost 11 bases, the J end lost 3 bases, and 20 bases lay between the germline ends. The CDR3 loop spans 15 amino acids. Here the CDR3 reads CAPTWGQEVYNEQFF. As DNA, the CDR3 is TGTGCCCCTACGTGGGGGCAGGAAGTCTACAATGAGCAGTTCTTC.

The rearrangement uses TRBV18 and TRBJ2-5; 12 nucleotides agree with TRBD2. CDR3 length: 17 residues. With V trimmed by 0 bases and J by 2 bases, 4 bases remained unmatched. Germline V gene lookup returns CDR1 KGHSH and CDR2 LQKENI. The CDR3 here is CASSPPTSGRVQETQYF. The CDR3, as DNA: TGTGCCAGCTCACCACCGACTAGCGGGAGAGTACAAGAGACCCAGTACTTC. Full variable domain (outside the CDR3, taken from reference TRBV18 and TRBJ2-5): NAGVMQNPRHLVRRRGQEARLRCSPMKGHSHVYWYRQLPEEGLKFMVYLQKENIIDESGMPKERFSAEFPKEGPSILRIQQVVRGDSAAYFCASSPPTSGRVQETQYFGPGTRLLVL.

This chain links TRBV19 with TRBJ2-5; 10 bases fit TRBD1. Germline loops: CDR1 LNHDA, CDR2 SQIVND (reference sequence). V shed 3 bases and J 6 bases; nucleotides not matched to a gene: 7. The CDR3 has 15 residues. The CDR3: CASSIASDRGKTQYF. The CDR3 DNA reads TGTGCCAGTAGTATCGCTTCGGACAGGGGGAAGACCCAGTACTTC.

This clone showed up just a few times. The CDR3 DNA follows: TGTGCCAGCAGGCTAGGGGGGGCCTGGGACGAGCAGTACTTC. Its protein is CASRLGGAWDEQYF. The V call is TRBV27, the J call TRBJ2-7; perhaps TRBD2 as D (7 bases). V shed 6 bases and J shed 5 bases, with 17 bases lying between them. This CDR3 spans 14 amino acids. Germline assignment: CDR1 MNHEY and CDR2 SMNVEV (reference sequence).

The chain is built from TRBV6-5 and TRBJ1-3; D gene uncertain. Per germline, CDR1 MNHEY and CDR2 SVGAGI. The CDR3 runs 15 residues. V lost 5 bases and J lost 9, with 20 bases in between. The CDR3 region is CASSPRGHAGVTIYF. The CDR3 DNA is TGTGCCAGCAGTCCCCGAGGGCATGCCGGGGTCACCATATATTTT.